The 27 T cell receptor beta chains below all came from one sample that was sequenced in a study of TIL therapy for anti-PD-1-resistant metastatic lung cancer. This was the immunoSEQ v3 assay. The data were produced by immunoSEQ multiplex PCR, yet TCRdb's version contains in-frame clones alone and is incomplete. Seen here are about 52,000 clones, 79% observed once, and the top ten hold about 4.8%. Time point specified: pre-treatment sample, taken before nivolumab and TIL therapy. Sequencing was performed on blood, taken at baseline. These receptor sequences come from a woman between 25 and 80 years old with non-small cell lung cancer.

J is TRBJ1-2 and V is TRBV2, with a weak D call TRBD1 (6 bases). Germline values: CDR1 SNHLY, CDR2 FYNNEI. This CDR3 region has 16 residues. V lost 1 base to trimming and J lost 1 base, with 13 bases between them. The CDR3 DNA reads TGTGCCAGCAGTGAAGGCTTCGGGACAATTAACTATGGCTACACCTTC. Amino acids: CASSEGFGTINYGYTF.

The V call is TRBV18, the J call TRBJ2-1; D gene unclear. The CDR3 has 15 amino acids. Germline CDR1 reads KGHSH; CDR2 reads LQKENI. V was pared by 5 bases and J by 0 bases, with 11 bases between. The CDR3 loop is CASSAMGSSYNEQFF. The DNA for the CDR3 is TGTGCCAGCTCAGCTATGGGCAGCTCCTACAATGAGCAGTTCTTC.

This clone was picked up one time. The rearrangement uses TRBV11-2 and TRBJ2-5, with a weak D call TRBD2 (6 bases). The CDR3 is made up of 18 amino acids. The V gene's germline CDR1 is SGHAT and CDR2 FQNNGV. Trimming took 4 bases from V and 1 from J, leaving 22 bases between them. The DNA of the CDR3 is TGTGCCAGCAGCTATACGATGGGGGGAACGAACCTCCAAGAGACCCAGTACTTC. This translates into CASSYTMGGTNLQETQYF. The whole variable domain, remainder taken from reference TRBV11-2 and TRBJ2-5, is EAGVAQSPRYKIIEKRQSVAFWCNPISGHATLYWYQQILGQGPKLLIQFQNNGVVDDSQLPKDRFSAERLKGVDSTLKIQPAKLEDSAVYLCASSYTMGGTNLQETQYFGPGTRLLVL.

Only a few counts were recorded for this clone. The CDR3, as DNA: TGTGCCAGCAGTTTAGGCTTATCCTCCTACGAGCAGTACTTC. This translates into CASSLGLSSYEQYF. V usage is TRBV6-5 and J usage is TRBJ2-7; D is unclear. V dropped 4 bases and J dropped 0 bases, with 10 bases sitting between them. This CDR3 comprises 14 residues. The germline gives CDR1 MNHEY, CDR2 SVGAGI.

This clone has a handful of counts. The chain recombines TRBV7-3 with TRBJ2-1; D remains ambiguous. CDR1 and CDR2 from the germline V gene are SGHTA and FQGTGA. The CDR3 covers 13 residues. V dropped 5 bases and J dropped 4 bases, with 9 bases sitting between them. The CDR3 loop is CASSLSSYNEQFF. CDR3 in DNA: TGTGCCAGCAGCCTCAGCTCTTACAATGAGCAGTTCTTC.

CDR3 in DNA: TGTGCCAGCTCACCGTCCCCCGCGGATGAGCAGTTCTTC. This sequence encodes CASSPSPADEQFF. This sequence joins TRBV18 and TRBJ2-1; D uncertain. The V and J ends lost 3 bases and 8 bases respectively, with 11 bases between them. Germline CDR1 and CDR2: KGHSH and LQKENI. This CDR3 spans 13 amino acids.

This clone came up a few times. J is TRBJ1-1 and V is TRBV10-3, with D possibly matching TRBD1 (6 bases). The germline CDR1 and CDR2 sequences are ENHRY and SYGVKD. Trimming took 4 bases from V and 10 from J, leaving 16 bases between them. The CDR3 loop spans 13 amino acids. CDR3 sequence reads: CAISVQGSPRAFF. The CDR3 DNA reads TGTGCCATCAGTGTACAGGGATCCCCCAGAGCTTTCTTT.

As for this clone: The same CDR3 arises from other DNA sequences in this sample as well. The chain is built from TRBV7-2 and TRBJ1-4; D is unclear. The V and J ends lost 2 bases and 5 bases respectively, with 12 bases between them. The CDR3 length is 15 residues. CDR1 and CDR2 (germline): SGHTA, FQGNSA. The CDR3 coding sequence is TGTGCCAGCAGCTTATCCCGAAGTGCCAATGAAAAACTGTTTTTT. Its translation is CASSLSRSANEKLFF. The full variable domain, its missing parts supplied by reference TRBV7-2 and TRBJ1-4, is GAGVSQSPSNKVTEKGKDVELRCDPISGHTALYWYRQSLGQGLEFLIYFQGNSAPDKSGLPSDRFSAERTGGSVSTLTIQRTQQEDSAVYLCASSLSRSANEKLFFGSGTQLSVL.

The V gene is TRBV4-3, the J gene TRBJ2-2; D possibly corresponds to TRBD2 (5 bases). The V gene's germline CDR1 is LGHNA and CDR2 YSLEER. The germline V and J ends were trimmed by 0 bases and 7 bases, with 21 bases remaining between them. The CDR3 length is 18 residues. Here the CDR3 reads CASSQDDTRALRGGELFF. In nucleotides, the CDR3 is TGCGCCAGCAGCCAAGATGACACCCGAGCGTTACGGGGCGGGGAGCTGTTTTTT.

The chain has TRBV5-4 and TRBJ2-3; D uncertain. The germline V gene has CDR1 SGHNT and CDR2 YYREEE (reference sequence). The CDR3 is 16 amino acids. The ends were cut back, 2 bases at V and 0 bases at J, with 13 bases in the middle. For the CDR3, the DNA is TGTGCCAGCAGCTTCCCTTCCCGAACTAGCACAGATACGCAGTATTTT. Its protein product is CASSFPSRTSTDTQYF. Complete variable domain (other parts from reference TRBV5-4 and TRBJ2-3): ETGVTQSPTHLIKTRGQQVTLRCSSQSGHNTVSWYQQALGQGPQFIFQYYREEENGRGNFPPRFSGLQFPNYSSELNVNALELDDSALYLCASSFPSRTSTDTQYFGPGTRLTVL.

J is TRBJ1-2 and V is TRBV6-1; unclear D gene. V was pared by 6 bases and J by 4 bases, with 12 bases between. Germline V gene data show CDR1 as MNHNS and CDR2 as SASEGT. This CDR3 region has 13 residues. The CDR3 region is CASSPDKAYGYTF. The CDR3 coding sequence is TGTGCCAGCAGCCCCGACAAGGCCTATGGCTACACCTTC.

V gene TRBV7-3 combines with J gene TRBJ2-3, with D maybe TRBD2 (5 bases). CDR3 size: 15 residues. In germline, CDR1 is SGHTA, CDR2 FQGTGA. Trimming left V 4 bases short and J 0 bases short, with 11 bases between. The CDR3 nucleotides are TGTGCCAGCAGCTCACGAGCGGCTAGCACAGATACGCAGTATTTT. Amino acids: CASSSRAASTDTQYF.

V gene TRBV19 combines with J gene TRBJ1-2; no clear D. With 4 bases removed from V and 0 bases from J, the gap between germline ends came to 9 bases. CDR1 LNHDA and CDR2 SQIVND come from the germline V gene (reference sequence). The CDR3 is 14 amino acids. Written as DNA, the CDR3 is TGTGCCAGTAGTACGTCCGCTCCTAACTATGGCTACACCTTC. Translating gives CASSTSAPNYGYTF.

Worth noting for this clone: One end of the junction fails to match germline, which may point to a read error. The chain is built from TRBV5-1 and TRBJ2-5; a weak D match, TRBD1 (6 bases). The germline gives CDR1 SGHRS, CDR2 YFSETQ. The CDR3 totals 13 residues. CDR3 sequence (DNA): TGCGCCAGCAGGTTGGCAGGGGTAGAGACCCAGTACTTC. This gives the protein CASRLAGVETQYF.

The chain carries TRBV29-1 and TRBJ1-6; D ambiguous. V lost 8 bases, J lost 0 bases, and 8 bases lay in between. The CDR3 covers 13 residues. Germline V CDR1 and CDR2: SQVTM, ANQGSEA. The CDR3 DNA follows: TGCAGCTTCAGAAGCTCCTATAATTCACCCCTCCACTTT. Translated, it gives CSFRSSYNSPLHF.

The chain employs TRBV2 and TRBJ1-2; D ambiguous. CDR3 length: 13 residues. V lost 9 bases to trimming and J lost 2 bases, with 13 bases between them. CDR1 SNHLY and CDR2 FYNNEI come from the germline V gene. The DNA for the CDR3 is TGTGCCAGTTCCCTGGACGGGAACTATGGCTACACCTTC. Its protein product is CASSLDGNYGYTF.

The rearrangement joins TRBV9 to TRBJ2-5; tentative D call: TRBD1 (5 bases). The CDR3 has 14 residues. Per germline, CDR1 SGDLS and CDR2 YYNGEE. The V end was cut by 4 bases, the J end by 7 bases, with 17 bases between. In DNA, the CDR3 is TGTGCCAGCAGCCCTCGGACACCTGCTGGGACCCAGTACTTC. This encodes CASSPRTPAGTQYF.

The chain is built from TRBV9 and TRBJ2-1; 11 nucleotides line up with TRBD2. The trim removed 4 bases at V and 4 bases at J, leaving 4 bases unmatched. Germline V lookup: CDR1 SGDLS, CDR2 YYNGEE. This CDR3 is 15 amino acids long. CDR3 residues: CASSSTSGGYNEQFF. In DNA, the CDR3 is TGTGCCAGCAGCTCCACTAGCGGGGGTTACAATGAGCAGTTCTTC.

The CDR3: CASSAISGTTTGELFF. In nucleotides, the CDR3 is TGTGCCAGCAGCGCAATTTCCGGGACCACGACCGGGGAGCTGTTTTTT. This chain joins TRBV5-5 and TRBJ2-2; D may be TRBD1 or TRBD2 (5 bases each). The CDR3 consists of 16 residues. CDR1 and CDR2 (germline): SGHKS, YYEKEE (reference sequence). The germline V and J ends were trimmed by 4 bases and 5 bases, with 18 bases remaining between them.

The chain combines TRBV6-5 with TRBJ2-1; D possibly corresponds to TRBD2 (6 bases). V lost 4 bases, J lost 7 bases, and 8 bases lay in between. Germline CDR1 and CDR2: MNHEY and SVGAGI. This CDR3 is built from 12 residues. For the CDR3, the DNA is TGTGCCAGCAGTTCTGGAGGGAATGAGCAGTTCTTC. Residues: CASSSGGNEQFF.

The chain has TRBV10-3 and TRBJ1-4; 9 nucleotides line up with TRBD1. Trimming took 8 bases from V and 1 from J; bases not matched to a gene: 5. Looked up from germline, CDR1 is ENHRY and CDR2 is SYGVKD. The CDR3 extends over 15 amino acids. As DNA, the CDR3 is TGTGCCATCCGGGACAGGGAGGGAACTAATGAAAAACTGTTTTTT. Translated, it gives CAIRDREGTNEKLFF.

The CDR3 loop is CASSTQAAGTGVYNEQFF. CDR3 bases: TGTGCCAGCAGCACGCAAGCCGCCGGGACAGGGGTTTACAATGAGCAGTTCTTC. This rearrangement joins TRBV7-3 to TRBJ2-1, with 10 bases aligning to TRBD1. Germline lookup yields CDR1 SGHTA and CDR2 FQGTGA. The CDR3 spans 18 residues. The V gene end was trimmed by 5 bases and the J gene end by 4 bases; junction bases not matched to a gene: 14.

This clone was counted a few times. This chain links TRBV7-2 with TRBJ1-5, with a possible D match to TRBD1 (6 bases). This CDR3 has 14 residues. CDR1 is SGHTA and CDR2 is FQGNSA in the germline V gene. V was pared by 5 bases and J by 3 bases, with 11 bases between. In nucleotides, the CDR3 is TGTGCCAGCAGCCGGACAGTTTTCAATCAGCCCCAGCATTTT. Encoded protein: CASSRTVFNQPQHF.

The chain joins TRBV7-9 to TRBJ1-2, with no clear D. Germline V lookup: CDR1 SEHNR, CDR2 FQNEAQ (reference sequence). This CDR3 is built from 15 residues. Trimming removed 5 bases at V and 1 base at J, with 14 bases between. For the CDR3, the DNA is TGTGCCAGCAGCCCCCGTCTGCCGTTTAACTATGGCTACACCTTC. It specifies CASSPRLPFNYGYTF. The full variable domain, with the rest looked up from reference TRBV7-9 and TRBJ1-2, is DTGVSQNPRHKITKRGQNVTFRCDPISEHNRLYWYRQTLGQGPEFLTYFQNEAQLEKSRLLSDRFSAERPKGSFSTLEIQRTEQGDSAMYLCASSPRLPFNYGYTFGSGTRLTVV.

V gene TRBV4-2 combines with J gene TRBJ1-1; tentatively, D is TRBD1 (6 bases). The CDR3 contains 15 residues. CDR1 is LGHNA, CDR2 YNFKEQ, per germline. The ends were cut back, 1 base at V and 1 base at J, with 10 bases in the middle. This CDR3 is CASSQGGQPNTEAFF. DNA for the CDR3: TGTGCCAGCAGCCAAGGTGGACAGCCGAACACTGAAGCTTTCTTT.

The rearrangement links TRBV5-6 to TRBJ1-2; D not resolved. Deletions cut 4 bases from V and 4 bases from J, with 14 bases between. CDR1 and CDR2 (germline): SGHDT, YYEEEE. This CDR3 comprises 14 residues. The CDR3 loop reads CASSPDPGGYGYTF. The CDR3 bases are TGTGCCAGCAGCCCGGATCCGGGAGGCTATGGCTACACCTTC.

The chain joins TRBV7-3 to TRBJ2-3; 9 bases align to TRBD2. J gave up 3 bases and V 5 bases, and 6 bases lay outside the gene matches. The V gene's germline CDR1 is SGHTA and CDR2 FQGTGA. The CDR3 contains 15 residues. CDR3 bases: TGTGCCAGCAGCCCTGGACTAGCGAGTACAGATACGCAGTATTTT. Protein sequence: CASSPGLASTDTQYF. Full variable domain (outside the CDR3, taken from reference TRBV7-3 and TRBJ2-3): GAGVSQTPSNKVTEKGKYVELRCDPISGHTALYWYRQSLGQGPEFLIYFQGTGAADDSGLPNDRFFAVRPEGSVSTLKIQRTERGDSAVYLCASSPGLASTDTQYFGPGTRLTVL.